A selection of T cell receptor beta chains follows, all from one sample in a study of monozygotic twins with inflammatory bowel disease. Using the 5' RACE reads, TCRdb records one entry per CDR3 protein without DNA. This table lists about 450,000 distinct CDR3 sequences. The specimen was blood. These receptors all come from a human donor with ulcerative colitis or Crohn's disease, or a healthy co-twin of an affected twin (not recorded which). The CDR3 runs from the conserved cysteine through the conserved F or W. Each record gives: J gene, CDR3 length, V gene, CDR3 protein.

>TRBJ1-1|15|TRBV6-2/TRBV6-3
CASSYSAVVNTEAFF
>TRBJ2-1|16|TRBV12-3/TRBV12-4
CASSLAQLGGNNEQFF
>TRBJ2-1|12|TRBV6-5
CATTSSYNEQFF
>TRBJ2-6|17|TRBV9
CASSVALSGSGANVLTF
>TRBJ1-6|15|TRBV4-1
CASSQEGIGGSPLHF
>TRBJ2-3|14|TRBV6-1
CASRTGRGTDTQYF
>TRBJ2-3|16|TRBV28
CASSSYSGKLTDTQYF
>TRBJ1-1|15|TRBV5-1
CASSWDGATDTEAFF
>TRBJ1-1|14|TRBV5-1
CASSSLRGRTEAFF
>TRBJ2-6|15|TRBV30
CAWESRGTGANVLTF
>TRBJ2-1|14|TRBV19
CASSKGNSQNEQFF
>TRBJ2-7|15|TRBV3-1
CASSLPGHGFYEQYF
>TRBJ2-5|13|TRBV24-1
CATSVGFQETQYF
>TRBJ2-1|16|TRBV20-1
CSAPRRDVSSYNEQFF